The 11 T cell receptor beta chains presented below share a single source sample, sequenced in a study of follicular helper T cells after annual influenza vaccination. Assay: immunoSEQ multiplex PCR; the TCRdb copy retains only in-frame clones and omits some. The sample includes 9,500 or so clones, roughly four fifths of them seen just once. Time point in this sample: 2015-2016 season, 7 days after influenza vaccination. The source was CXCR5+ CD38- circulating T follicular helper cells from blood, collected 7 days after influenza vaccination. Subset described: circulating Tfh, non-naive CD4+CXCR5+PD-1+ (ICOS+CD38+ or ICOS-CD38-). The source of these receptors is an adult who received the influenza vaccine.

Here the CDR3 reads CASSPGTWSSYEQYF. The CDR3, as DNA: TGTGCCAGCAGCCCCGGTACTTGGAGCTCCTACGAGCAGTACTTC. The V gene is TRBV7-8, the J gene TRBJ2-7; D gene unclear. The CDR3 sequence is 15 residues long. The ends were cut back, 5 bases at V and 0 bases at J, with 14 bases in the middle. Germline assignment: CDR1 SGHVS and CDR2 FQNEAQ.

Details on this clone: One end of the junction varies from germline; a read error may be responsible. This sequence joins TRBV5-6 and TRBJ1-4; D unresolved. Germline lookup yields CDR1 SGHDT and CDR2 YYEEEE. CDR3 length: 16 residues. CDR3 loop: CASSFPGGSTNEKLFF. In DNA form, the CDR3 reads TGTGCCAGCAGCTTCCCAGGCGGGTCAACAAATGAAAAACTGTTTTTT.

This clone turned up a few times. DNA of the CDR3: TGCGCCAGCAGCTTGGATAGGTCTTACACCGGGGAGCTGTTTTTT. Translation: CASSLDRSYTGELFF. The chain is built from TRBV5-1 and TRBJ2-2; D gene ambiguous. Per the germline V gene, CDR1 is SGHRS and CDR2 is YFSETQ. This CDR3 comprises 15 residues. V lost 0 bases and J lost 3, with 9 bases in between. Using reference TRBV5-1 and TRBJ2-2 for the parts outside the CDR3, the full variable domain is KAGVTQTPRYLIKTRGQQVTLSCSPISGHRSVSWYQQTPGQGLQFLFEYFSETQRNKGNFPGRFSGRQFSNSRSEMNVSTLELGDSALYLCASSLDRSYTGELFFGEGSRLTVL.

The rearrangement uses TRBV28 and TRBJ2-5, with D perhaps matching TRBD1 or TRBD2 (5 bases each). Trimming removed 0 bases from V and 3 bases from J, with 14 bases in between. In germline, CDR1 is MDHEN, CDR2 SYDVKM. This CDR3 has 16 residues. CDR3 nucleotide sequence: TGTGCCAGCAGTTTATGGGGTGGGGGTAGGGAAGAGACCCAGTACTTC. Protein sequence: CASSLWGGGREETQYF.

The CDR3 sequence is CASRFFLGEKLFF. CDR3 DNA: TGTGCCAGCAGATTCTTTCTTGGGGAAAAACTGTTTTTT. The J gene is TRBJ1-4, the V gene TRBV6-1; D gene uncertain. The CDR3 totals 13 residues. Trimming pared 6 bases from V and 8 bases from J, leaving 13 bases between. Germline lookup yields CDR1 MNHNS and CDR2 SASEGT.

This clone has only one observation. The CDR3 protein is CASSSGLGTYNEQFF. CDR3 nucleotides: TGTGCCAGCAGCTCGGGCTTAGGGACCTACAATGAGCAGTTCTTC. This chain joins TRBV5-5 and TRBJ2-1; D is uncertain. CDR1 and CDR2 from the germline V gene are SGHKS and YYEKEE (reference sequence). Deletions cut 3 bases from V and 2 bases from J, with 12 bases between. The CDR3 runs to 15 residues. Full variable domain (outside the CDR3, taken from reference TRBV5-5 and TRBJ2-1): DAGVTQSPTHLIKTRGQQVTLRCSPISGHKSVSWYQQVLGQGPQFIFQYYEKEERGRGNFPDRFSARQFPNYSSELNVNALLLGDSALYLCASSSGLGTYNEQFFGPGTRLTVL.

CDR3: CASSDSSNQPQHF. In DNA form, the CDR3 reads TGTGCCAGTAGTGACAGTAGCAATCAGCCCCAGCATTTT. The chain links TRBV19 to TRBJ1-5, with a weak D call TRBD1 (5 bases). V was pared by 5 bases and J by 0 bases, with 5 bases between. The CDR3 sequence is 13 residues long. Germline V lookup: CDR1 LNHDA, CDR2 SQIVND (reference sequence).

This chain connects TRBV7-2 to TRBJ2-1; the match to TRBD2 covers 9 bases. V was clipped by 5 bases and J by 5 bases; unmatched bases: 10. Germline V gives CDR1 SGHTA, CDR2 FQGNSA. CDR3 length: 16 residues. The CDR3 is CASSPQARGGDNEQFF. Written as DNA, the CDR3 is TGTGCCAGCAGCCCCCAGGCGCGGGGGGGCGACAATGAGCAGTTCTTC.

The genes are TRBV12-5 and TRBJ2-5; D remains ambiguous. CDR3 length: 13 amino acids. The V end lost 2 bases, the J end lost 5 bases, and 9 bases lay between the germline ends. Germline V lookup: CDR1 LGHNT, CDR2 FRNRAP. The CDR3 nucleotides read TGTGCTAGTGGTTTGTACCCGTTCGAGACCCAGTACTTC. It is translated as CASGLYPFETQYF.

V is TRBV11-2 and J is TRBJ1-5, with 7 nucleotides matching TRBD1. The CDR3 runs to 15 residues. V shed 5 bases and J 7 bases; nucleotides not matched to a gene: 11. Germline V gene sequence: CDR1 SGHAT, CDR2 FQNNGV. In DNA, the CDR3 is TGTGCCAGCAGCAATGAGGGGGCGCCCAGGCAGCCCCAGCATTTT. Translated: CASSNEGAPRQPQHF.

This chain connects TRBV5-1 to TRBJ2-1; TRBD2 matches 8 bases. The J segment lost 7 bases and the V segment lost 4 bases, leaving 4 bases of the junction unmatched. Per the germline V gene, CDR1 is SGHRS and CDR2 is YFSETQ. The CDR3 is made up of 13 amino acids. DNA for the CDR3: TGCGCCAGCAGCCCGGGGGGGTCTAATGAGCAGTTCTTC. Its translation: CASSPGGSNEQFF.